This T cell receptor beta chain was recovered during a study of neurological immune-mediated disorders. V dropped 8 bases and J dropped 0 bases, with 20 bases sitting between them. The germline CDR1 and CDR2 sequences are MNHNS and SASEGT. CDR3 size: 17 residues. This clonotype was counted many times. One entry per CDR3 protein, called by TCRdb with MiXCR from the 5' RACE reads. The data show approximately 87,000 distinct CDR3 sequences, 13% to 15% seen once. Preparation of the unsorted libraries drew on 2 million PBMCs stored at -80 C. This rearrangement joins TRBV6-1 to TRBJ1-5; D uncertain. The TCR sequence derives from a woman aged 45-59 years in good health. The sample consisted of PBMCs. CDR3 in DNA: TGTGCCAGCGAGGGCAGAGCCTACATTTATAGCAATCAGCCCCAGCATTTT. It encodes CASEGRAYIYSNQPQHF.